This T cell receptor (beta chain) emerged from a study of graft-versus-host responses after intestinal transplantation. Study background: Every one of the recipients received anti-thymocyte globulin induction and afterwards took tacrolimus and steroids for around 3 years.

Measured with immunoSEQ multiplex PCR; TCRdb has only the in-frame clones, and not every one. Of approximately 130,000 clones in the sample, approximately 94% were seen once. Trimming removed 0 bases at V and 1 base at J, with 16 bases between. The CDR3 runs 17 residues. Germline V gives CDR1 SGHRS, CDR2 YFSETQ. Study-wide findings and caveats: Allografts carried high graft-versus-host to host-versus-graft clonal ratios in patients having graft-donor T cell macrochimerism. An association linked early post-transplant HvG declines with peak circulating GvH clone levels.

For this clone: Antigen: not known.

The rearrangement links TRBV5-1 to TRBJ1-2; a weak D match, TRBD1 (5 bases). The receptor comes from a human donor who received an intestinal transplant. Sequencing used unstimulated CD4+ T cells sorted from spleen or lymph node cells, obtained before intestinal transplant. The CDR3 here is CASSLAGGAGVNYGYTF. The DNA for the CDR3 is TGCGCCAGCAGCTTGGCTGGGGGTGCAGGAGTTAACTATGGCTACACCTTC. Supplemented by reference TRBV5-1 and TRBJ1-2, the full variable domain reads KAGVTQTPRYLIKTRGQQVTLSCSPISGHRSVSWYQQTPGQGLQFLFEYFSETQRNKGNFPGRFSGRQFSNSRSEMNVSTLELGDSALYLCASSLAGGAGVNYGYTFGSGTRLTVV.